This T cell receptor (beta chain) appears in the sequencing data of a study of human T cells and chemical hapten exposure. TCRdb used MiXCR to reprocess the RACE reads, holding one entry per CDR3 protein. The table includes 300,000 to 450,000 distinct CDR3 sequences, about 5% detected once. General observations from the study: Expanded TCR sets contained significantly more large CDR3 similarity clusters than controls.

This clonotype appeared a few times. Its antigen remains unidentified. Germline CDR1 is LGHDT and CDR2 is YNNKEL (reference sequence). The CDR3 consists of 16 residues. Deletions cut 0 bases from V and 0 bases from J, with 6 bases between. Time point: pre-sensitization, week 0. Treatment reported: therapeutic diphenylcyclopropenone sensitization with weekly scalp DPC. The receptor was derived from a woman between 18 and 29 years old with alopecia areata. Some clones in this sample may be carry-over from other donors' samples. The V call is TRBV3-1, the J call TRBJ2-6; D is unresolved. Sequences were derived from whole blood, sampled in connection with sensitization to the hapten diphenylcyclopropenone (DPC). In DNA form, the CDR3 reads TGTGCCAGCAGCCAAGAAGTTAACTCTGGGGCCAACGTCCTGACTTTC. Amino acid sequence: CASSQEVNSGANVLTF.